This T cell receptor beta chain was identified during a study of vaccination effects on CD4 cells after COVID-19. Points from the study as a whole: Convalescent patients were scarce, and early post-infection timepoints were absent.

With 10 to 11 days of culture completed, CD4+ T cells were isolated. Everyone in the study got two shots of either the BNT162b2 or mRNA-1273 vaccine. Testing of the vaccine recipients showed negative nucleocapsid antibodies and no prior SARS-CoV-2 infection. The authors replaced half the medium with IL-2 medium on days 3 and 7. As regards this clone: No antigen is known for it.

Some clones are missing from TCRdb's copy, which holds only in-frame ones; the method was immunoSEQ multiplex PCR. The sample consists of about 66,000 clones, 65% to 80% of them appearing once. Germline loops: CDR1 SGHRS, CDR2 YFSETQ. Trimming left V 4 bases short and J 4 bases short, with 8 bases between. The CDR3 runs 12 residues. The sequencing used CD4+ T cells from PBMCs cultured without peptide, collected after COVID-19 vaccination. V usage is TRBV5-1 and J usage is TRBJ2-5; D ambiguous. The receptor comes from a human donor who received a COVID-19 vaccine. DNA for the CDR3: TGCGCCAGCAGCCCCGACCGAGAGACCCAGTACTTC. Its protein is CASSPDRETQYF.